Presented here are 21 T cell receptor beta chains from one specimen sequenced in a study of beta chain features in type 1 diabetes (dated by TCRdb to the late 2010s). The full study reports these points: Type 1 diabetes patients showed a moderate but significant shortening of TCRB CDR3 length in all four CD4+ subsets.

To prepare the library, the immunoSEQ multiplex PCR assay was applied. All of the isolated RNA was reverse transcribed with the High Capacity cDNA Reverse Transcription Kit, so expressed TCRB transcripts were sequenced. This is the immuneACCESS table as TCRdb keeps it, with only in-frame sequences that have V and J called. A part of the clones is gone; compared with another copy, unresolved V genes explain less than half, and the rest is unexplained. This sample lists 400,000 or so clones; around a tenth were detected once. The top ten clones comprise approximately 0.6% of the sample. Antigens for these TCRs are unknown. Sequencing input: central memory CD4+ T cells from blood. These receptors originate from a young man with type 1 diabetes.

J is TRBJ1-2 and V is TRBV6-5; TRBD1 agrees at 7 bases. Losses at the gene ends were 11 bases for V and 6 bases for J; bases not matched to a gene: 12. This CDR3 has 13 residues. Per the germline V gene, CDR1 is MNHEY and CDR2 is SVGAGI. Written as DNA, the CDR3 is TGTGCCGGCGCAATAACAGGGGAGGATGGCTACACCTTC. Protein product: CAGAITGEDGYTF.

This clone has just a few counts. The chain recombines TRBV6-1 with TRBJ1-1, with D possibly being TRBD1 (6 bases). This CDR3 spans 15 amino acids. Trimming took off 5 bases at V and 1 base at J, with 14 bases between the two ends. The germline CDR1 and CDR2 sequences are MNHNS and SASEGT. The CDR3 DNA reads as TGTGCCAGCAGTCAACAGGGACTAGAGAACACTGAAGCTTTCTTT. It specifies CASSQQGLENTEAFF.

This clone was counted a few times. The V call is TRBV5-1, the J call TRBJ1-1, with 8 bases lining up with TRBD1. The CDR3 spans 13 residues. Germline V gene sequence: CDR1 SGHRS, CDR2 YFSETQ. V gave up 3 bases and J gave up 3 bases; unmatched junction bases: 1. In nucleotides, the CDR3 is TGCGCCAGCAGCTCGGGACAGGACACTGAAGCTTTCTTT. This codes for CASSSGQDTEAFF.

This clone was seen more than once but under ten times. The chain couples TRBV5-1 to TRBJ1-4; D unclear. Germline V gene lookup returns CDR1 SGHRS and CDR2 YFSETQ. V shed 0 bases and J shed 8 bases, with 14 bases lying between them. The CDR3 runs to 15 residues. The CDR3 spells CASSLVSGIGEKLFF. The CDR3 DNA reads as TGCGCCAGCAGCTTGGTGTCCGGTATCGGGGAAAAACTGTTTTTT.

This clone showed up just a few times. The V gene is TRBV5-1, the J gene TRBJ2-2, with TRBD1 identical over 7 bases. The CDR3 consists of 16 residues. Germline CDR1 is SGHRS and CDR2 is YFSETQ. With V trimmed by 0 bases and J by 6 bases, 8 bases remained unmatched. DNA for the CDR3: TGCGCCAGCAGCTTGGCCCCAGGGGGAGCGGCCGGGGAGCTGTTTTTT. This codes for CASSLAPGGAAGELFF.

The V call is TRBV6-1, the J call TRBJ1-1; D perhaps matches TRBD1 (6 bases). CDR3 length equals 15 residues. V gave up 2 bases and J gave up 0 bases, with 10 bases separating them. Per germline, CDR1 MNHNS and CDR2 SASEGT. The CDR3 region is CASSELGQVNTEAFF. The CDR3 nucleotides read TGTGCCAGCAGTGAACTGGGACAAGTGAACACTGAAGCTTTCTTT.

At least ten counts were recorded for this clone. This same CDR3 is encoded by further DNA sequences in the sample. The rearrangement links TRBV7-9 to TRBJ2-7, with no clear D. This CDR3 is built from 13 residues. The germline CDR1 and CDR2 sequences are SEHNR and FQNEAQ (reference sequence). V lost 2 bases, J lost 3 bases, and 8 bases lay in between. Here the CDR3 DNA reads TGTGCCAGCAGCTTACTCGCAGGCTACGAGCAGTACTTC. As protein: CASSLLAGYEQYF.

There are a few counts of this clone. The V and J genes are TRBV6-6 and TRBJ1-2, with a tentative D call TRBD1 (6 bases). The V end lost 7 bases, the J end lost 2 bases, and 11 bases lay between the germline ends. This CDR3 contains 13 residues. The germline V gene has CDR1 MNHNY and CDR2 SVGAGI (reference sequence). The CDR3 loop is CASTPGQNYGYTF. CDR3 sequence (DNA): TGTGCCAGCACTCCGGGACAAAACTATGGCTACACCTTC.

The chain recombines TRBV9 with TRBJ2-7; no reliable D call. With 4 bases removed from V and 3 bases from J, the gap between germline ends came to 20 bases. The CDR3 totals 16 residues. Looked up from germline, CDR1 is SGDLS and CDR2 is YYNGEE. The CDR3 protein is CASSPGDQHRIYEQYF. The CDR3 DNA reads TGTGCCAGCAGCCCCGGCGACCAGCACAGAATCTACGAGCAGTACTTC.

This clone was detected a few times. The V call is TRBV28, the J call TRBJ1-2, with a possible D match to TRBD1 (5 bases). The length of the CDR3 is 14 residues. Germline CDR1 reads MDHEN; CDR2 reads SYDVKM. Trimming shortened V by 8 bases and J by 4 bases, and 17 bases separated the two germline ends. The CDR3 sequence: CASGIPGRAYGYTF. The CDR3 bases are TGTGCCAGCGGGATCCCGGGACGGGCCTATGGCTACACCTTC.

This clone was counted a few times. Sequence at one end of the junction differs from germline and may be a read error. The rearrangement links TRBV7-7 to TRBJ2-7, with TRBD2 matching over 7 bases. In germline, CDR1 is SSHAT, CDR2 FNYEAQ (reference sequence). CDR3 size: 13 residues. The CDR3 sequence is CASTLAADPEQYF. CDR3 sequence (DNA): TGTGCTAGCACCCTAGCGGCGGATCCCGAGCAGTACTTC.

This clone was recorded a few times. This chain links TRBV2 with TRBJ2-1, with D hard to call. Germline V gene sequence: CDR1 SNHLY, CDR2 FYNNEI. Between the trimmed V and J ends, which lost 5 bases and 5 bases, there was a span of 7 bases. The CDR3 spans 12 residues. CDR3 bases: TGTGCCAGCAGTCAATATAACAATGAGCAGTTCTTC. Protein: CASSQYNNEQFF.

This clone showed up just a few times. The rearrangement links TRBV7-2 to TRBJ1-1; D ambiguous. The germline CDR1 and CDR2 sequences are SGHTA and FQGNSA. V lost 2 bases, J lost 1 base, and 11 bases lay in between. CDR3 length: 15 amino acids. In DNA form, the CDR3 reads TGTGCCAGCAGCTTATCCTGGACCGGGAACACTGAAGCTTTCTTT. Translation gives CASSLSWTGNTEAFF.

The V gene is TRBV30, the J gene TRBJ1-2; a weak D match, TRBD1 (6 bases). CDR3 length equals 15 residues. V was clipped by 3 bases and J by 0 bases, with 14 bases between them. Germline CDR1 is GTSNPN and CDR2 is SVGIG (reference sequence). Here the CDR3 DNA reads TGTGCCTGGAGCCGATCGGACAGCACTAACTATGGCTACACCTTC. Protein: CAWSRSDSTNYGYTF.

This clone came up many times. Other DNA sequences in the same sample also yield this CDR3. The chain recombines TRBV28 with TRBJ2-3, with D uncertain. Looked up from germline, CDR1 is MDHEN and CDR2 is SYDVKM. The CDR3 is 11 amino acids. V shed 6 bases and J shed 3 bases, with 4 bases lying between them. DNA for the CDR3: TGTGCCAGCAGGAAAACAGATACGCAGTATTTT. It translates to CASRKTDTQYF.

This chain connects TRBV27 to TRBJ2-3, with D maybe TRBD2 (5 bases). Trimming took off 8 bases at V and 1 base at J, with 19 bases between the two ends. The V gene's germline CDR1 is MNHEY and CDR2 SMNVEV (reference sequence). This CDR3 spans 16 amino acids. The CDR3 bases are TGTGCCAGCTCCTTTAGCTCCTACGGGGGCACAGATACGCAGTATTTT. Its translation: CASSFSSYGGTDTQYF.

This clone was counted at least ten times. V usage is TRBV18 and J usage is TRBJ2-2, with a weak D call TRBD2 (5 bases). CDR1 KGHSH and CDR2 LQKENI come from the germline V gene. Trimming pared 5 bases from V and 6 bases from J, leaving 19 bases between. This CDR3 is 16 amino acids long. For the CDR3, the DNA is TGTGCCAGCTCAGAGCGGACCAGGCAAGGAGCCGGGGAGCTGTTTTTT. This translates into CASSERTRQGAGELFF. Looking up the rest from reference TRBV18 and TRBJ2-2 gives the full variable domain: NAGVMQNPRHLVRRRGQEARLRCSPMKGHSHVYWYRQLPEEGLKFMVYLQKENIIDESGMPKERFSAEFPKEGPSILRIQQVVRGDSAAYFCASSERTRQGAGELFFGEGSRLTVL.

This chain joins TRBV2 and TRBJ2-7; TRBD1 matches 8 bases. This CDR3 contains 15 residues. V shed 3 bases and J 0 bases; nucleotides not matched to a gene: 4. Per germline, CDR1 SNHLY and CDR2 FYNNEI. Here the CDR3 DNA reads TGTGCCAGCAGTGAGGGCAGGGGGCCCTCCTACGAGCAGTACTTC. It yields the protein CASSEGRGPSYEQYF.

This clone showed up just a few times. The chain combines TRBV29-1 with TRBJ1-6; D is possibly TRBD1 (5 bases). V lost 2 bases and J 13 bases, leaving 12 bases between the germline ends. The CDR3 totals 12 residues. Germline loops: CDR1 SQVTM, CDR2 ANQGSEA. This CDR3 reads CSVESGGGPLHF. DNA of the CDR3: TGCAGCGTTGAATCGGGGGGAGGGCCCCTCCACTTT.

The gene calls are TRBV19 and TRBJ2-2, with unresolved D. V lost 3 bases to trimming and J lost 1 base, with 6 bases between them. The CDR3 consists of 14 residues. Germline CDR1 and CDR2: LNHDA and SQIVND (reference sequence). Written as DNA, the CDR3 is TGTGCCAGTAGTATCATCAGGAACACCGGGGAGCTGTTTTTT. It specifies CASSIIRNTGELFF.

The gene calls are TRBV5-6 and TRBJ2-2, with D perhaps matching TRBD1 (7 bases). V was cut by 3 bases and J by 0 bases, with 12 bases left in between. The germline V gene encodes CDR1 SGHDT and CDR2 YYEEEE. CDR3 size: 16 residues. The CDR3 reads CASSSGGTANTGELFF. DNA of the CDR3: TGTGCCAGCAGCTCGGGCGGGACAGCGAACACCGGGGAGCTGTTTTTT.